This record concerns one T cell receptor (beta chain) sequence. Its antigen remains unidentified. These data come from a study of cytomegalovirus exposure and HLA in healthy donors. General observations from the study: What was likely a sequencing artifact was a cluster of highly shared sequence variants.

PCR used 60 Vbeta primers and 13 Jbeta primers. TCRdb's table, derived via immunoSEQ multiplex PCR, lists solely in-frame clones and lacks some. The sample shows some 150,000 clones, more than 75% of them seen only once. The CDR3 runs 15 residues. V was cut by 0 bases and J by 0 bases, with 7 bases left in between. Germline loops: CDR1 SGDLS, CDR2 YYNGEE. Sequenced sample: PBMCs. This receptor was taken from a male donor in good health and CMV-seronegative. This chain uses TRBV9 with TRBJ1-3, with D uncertain. This CDR3 is CASSVGEGSGNTIYF. The CDR3 DNA reads TGTGCCAGCAGCGTAGGGGAGGGCTCTGGAAACACCATATATTTT.